Presented here are 23 T cell receptor beta chains from one specimen sequenced in a study of cytomegalovirus exposure and HLA in healthy donors. 13 Jbeta primers and 60 Vbeta primers were used for the PCR. Libraries were prepared by immunoSEQ multiplex PCR; TCRdb keeps only in-frame clonotypes and omits some of them. The repertoire holds some 140,000 clones, with just under 80% as singletons. The specimen was PBMCs. The receptor set was obtained from a male donor in good health and CMV-seronegative.

The gene calls are TRBV6-5 and TRBJ2-7, with a possible D match to TRBD1 (6 bases). V was clipped by 6 bases and J by 5 bases, with 11 bases between them. This CDR3 is built from 12 residues. Per germline, CDR1 MNHEY and CDR2 SVGAGI. CDR3 region: CASRQGIHEQYF. CDR3 DNA sequence: TGTGCCAGCAGACAGGGTATCCACGAGCAGTACTTC.

The count of this clone is one. The chain uses TRBV7-8 and TRBJ1-1; tentative D call: TRBD1 (5 bases). CDR1 SGHVS and CDR2 FQNEAQ come from the germline V gene. The germline V and J ends were trimmed by 1 base and 5 bases, with 8 bases remaining between them. This CDR3 has 13 residues. CDR3 sequence: CASSLGGGTEAFF. The CDR3 DNA reads TGTGCCAGCAGCTTAGGGGGGGGAACTGAAGCTTTCTTT.

This clone was picked up many times. V gene TRBV4-3 combines with J gene TRBJ1-4; perhaps TRBD1 as D (5 bases). V gave up 0 bases and J gave up 1 base, with 9 bases separating them. Looked up from germline, CDR1 is LGHNA and CDR2 is YSLEER. The CDR3 spans 16 residues. CDR3 sequence reads: CASSQDRGETNEKLFF. CDR3 sequence (DNA): TGCGCCAGCAGCCAAGATAGGGGTGAAACTAATGAAAAACTGTTTTTT.

V and J are TRBV11-3 and TRBJ2-1; D is unresolved. V shed 1 base and J shed 0 bases, with 10 bases lying between them. The CDR3 is 16 amino acids. CDR1 is SGHNT, CDR2 YENEEA, per germline. Written as DNA, the CDR3 is TGTGCCAGCAGCTTAGGCGGCGGTAGCTCCTACAATGAGCAGTTCTTC. Encoded protein: CASSLGGGSSYNEQFF.

This clone was recorded a few times. The chain couples TRBV6-5 to TRBJ1-1; D is unclear. V was shortened by 7 bases and J by 0 bases, with 12 bases between the two germline ends. The germline gives CDR1 MNHEY, CDR2 SVGAGI. The CDR3 runs to 14 residues. This CDR3 is CASTINRMNTEAFF. The CDR3 DNA follows: TGTGCCAGCACCATAAACAGAATGAACACTGAAGCTTTCTTT.

This rearrangement joins TRBV10-3 to TRBJ1-1; TRBD1 matches 9 bases. The germline CDR1 and CDR2 sequences are ENHRY and SYGVKD. The CDR3 is 16 residues long. V was clipped by 0 bases and J by 7 bases; unmatched bases: 9. CDR3: CAISESGGTGRFEAFF. The DNA for the CDR3 is TGTGCCATCAGTGAGTCTGGTGGGACAGGGCGTTTTGAAGCTTTCTTT.

The chain links TRBV9 to TRBJ2-2, with D perhaps TRBD1 (6 bases). Germline V gene lookup returns CDR1 SGDLS and CDR2 YYNGEE. The CDR3 contains 15 residues. The V gene lost 4 bases and the J gene lost 7 bases, with 17 bases spanning the gap. The CDR3 bases are TGTGCCAGCAGCCCCTGGACAAAAGGGGGCGGGGAGCTGTTTTTT. It translates to CASSPWTKGGGELFF.

The rearrangement links TRBV5-1 to TRBJ2-7; a weak D match, TRBD2 (5 bases). Germline CDR1 and CDR2: SGHRS and YFSETQ. The CDR3 extends over 14 amino acids. V gave up 4 bases and J gave up 2 bases, with 13 bases separating them. Written as DNA, the CDR3 is TGCGCCAGCAGCGGACGGGGAGCCCCCTACGAGCAGTACTTC. This sequence encodes CASSGRGAPYEQYF.

The chain employs TRBV6-1 and TRBJ2-7; TRBD1 is a possible D gene (6 bases). Trimming removed 1 base from V and 5 bases from J, with 15 bases in between. The germline gives CDR1 MNHNS, CDR2 SASEGT. The CDR3 covers 15 residues. The CDR3 region has the DNA TGTGCCAGCAGTGAAGGGGGACACCTTCGGGACGAGCAGTACTTC. Its translation: CASSEGGHLRDEQYF.

In its sample, this clone was seen a few times. The chain carries TRBV7-8 and TRBJ1-2, with 8 bases identical to TRBD1. Unmatched junction bases numbered 6, after V lost 1 base and J lost 8 bases. Germline V gene lookup returns CDR1 SGHVS and CDR2 FQNEAQ. The CDR3 extends over 14 amino acids. The CDR3 bases are TGTGCCAGCAGCTTAGGGACAGGGCGCACGGGCTACACCTTC. Translation gives CASSLGTGRTGYTF.

This chain links TRBV4-2 with TRBJ2-7; TRBD1 is a possible D gene (6 bases). Trimming pared 4 bases from V and 3 bases from J, leaving 16 bases between. In germline, CDR1 is LGHNA, CDR2 YNFKEQ. CDR3 length: 15 residues. This chain's CDR3 is CASSLSPTGVYEQYF. For the CDR3, the DNA is TGTGCCAGCAGCCTTTCACCGACAGGAGTCTACGAGCAGTACTTC.

The chain has TRBV11-2 and TRBJ2-7; no clear D. Germline lookup yields CDR1 SGHAT and CDR2 FQNNGV. V was pared by 0 bases and J by 2 bases, with 5 bases between. This CDR3 spans 13 amino acids. The CDR3 here is CASSLDRPYEQYF. The CDR3 nucleotides read TGTGCCAGCAGCTTAGACAGGCCCTACGAGCAGTACTTC.

This clone has more than one count but fewer than ten. The chain has TRBV30 and TRBJ1-5; a possible D gene is TRBD1 (5 bases). Looked up from germline, CDR1 is GTSNPN and CDR2 is SVGIG (reference sequence). The length of the CDR3 is 14 residues. Deletions cut 3 bases from V and 5 bases from J, with 14 bases between. The CDR3 region has the DNA TGTGCCTGGAGCGGGGGAGAGTTTTATCAGCCCCAGCATTTT. Its protein product is CAWSGGEFYQPQHF.

V gene TRBV29-1 combines with J gene TRBJ2-5, with 8 bases lining up with TRBD2. The CDR3 is made up of 14 amino acids. J gave up 5 bases and V 6 bases, and 11 bases lay outside the gene matches. The germline V gene has CDR1 SQVTM and CDR2 ANQGSEA. CDR3 in DNA: TGCAGCGTGCGCGCGGGACTAGGTGGGGAGACCCAGTACTTC. Its protein product is CSVRAGLGGETQYF.

The chain carries TRBV30 and TRBJ2-5, with a tentative D call TRBD2 (7 bases). V shed 2 bases and J shed 0 bases, with 16 bases lying between them. This CDR3 has 16 residues. From germline, CDR1 is GTSNPN and CDR2 SVGIG (reference sequence). The CDR3 DNA reads as TGTGCCTGGAGTTGGGGGCGGAGCGGGAACCAAGAGACCCAGTACTTC. It is translated as CAWSWGRSGNQETQYF. Full variable domain (remainder filled in from reference TRBV30 and TRBJ2-5): SQTIHQWPATLVQPVGSPLSLECTVEGTSNPNLYWYRQAAGRGLQLLFYSVGIGQISSEVPQNLSASRPQDRQFILSSKKLLLSDSGFYLCAWSWGRSGNQETQYFGPGTRLLVL.

V is TRBV9 and J is TRBJ1-6; no clear D. The CDR3 runs to 12 residues. V lost 4 bases and J lost 9, with 8 bases in between. The V gene's germline CDR1 is SGDLS and CDR2 YYNGEE. The CDR3 protein is CASSLDTSPLHF. CDR3 bases: TGTGCCAGCAGCCTCGACACTTCACCCCTCCACTTT.

As regards this clone: An end of the junction does not agree with germline; a read error may underlie this. V gene TRBV7-9 combines with J gene TRBJ1-5; 7 bases map to TRBD1. Per germline, CDR1 SEHNR and CDR2 FQNEAQ (reference sequence). The CDR3 consists of 15 residues. The DNA for the CDR3 is TGTTCCAGCAGCTTAGGCCGGGACAGAAATCAGCCCCAGCATTTT. Residues: CSSSLGRDRNQPQHF.

The chain joins TRBV5-4 to TRBJ2-1, with TRBD1 matching 7 bases. Germline CDR1 is SGHNT and CDR2 is YYREEE (reference sequence). The V segment lost 4 bases and the J segment 5 bases; nucleotides outside the gene matches: 12. The CDR3 runs 16 residues. In DNA, the CDR3 is TGTGCCAGCAGCCGACGACAGGGCCGCACCCACAATGAGCAGTTCTTC. Its translation: CASSRRQGRTHNEQFF.

The genes are TRBV19 and TRBJ2-7, with D tentatively TRBD1 (7 bases). The CDR3 is 17 amino acids. The V end lost 6 bases, the J end lost 4 bases, and 25 bases lay between the germline ends. Germline V lookup: CDR1 LNHDA, CDR2 SQIVND (reference sequence). The CDR3 region is CASSPSLGRDSPYEQYF. The DNA for the CDR3 is TGTGCCAGTAGCCCATCCCTGGGGCGGGACAGCCCTTACGAGCAGTACTTC.

The chain has TRBV2 and TRBJ1-1; possibly TRBD1 for D (5 bases). Germline V gene sequence: CDR1 SNHLY, CDR2 FYNNEI. There are 13 residues in the CDR3. V lost 6 bases to trimming and J lost 1 base, with 9 bases between them. This chain's CDR3 is CASRDQGNTEAFF. CDR3 nucleotide sequence: TGTGCCAGCAGGGACCAGGGGAACACTGAAGCTTTCTTT.

The chain recombines TRBV11-2 with TRBJ2-7; 9 nucleotides match TRBD1. V lost 5 bases, J lost 5 bases, and 10 bases stayed unmatched. Germline CDR1 reads SGHAT; CDR2 reads FQNNGV. The CDR3 runs to 15 residues. CDR3 loop: CASSPYRGLGNEQYF. DNA of the CDR3: TGTGCCAGCAGCCCCTACAGGGGGCTGGGAAACGAGCAGTACTTC.

J is TRBJ2-1 and V is TRBV4-2, with 9 bases that match TRBD2. Trimming removed 2 bases from V and 4 bases from J; junction bases left unmatched: 6. This CDR3 is built from 16 residues. Per the germline V gene, CDR1 is LGHNA and CDR2 is YNFKEQ. The CDR3 reads CASSQSSGGPYNEQFF. The CDR3 DNA reads TGTGCCAGCAGCCAAAGCAGCGGGGGGCCTTACAATGAGCAGTTCTTC.

Notes on this clone: The junction departs from the called germline gene at one end, perhaps through a read error. V gene TRBV18 combines with J gene TRBJ2-6; the D gene is possibly TRBD1 (5 bases). The CDR3 length is 18 residues. Per the germline V gene, CDR1 is KGHSH and CDR2 is LQKENI. The CDR3 loop reads CASSPPQNLGSGASVLTF. Written as DNA, the CDR3 is TGTGCCAGCTCACCCCCACAAAATTTGGGCTCTGGGGCCAGCGTCCTGACTTTC.